Listed below are T cell receptor beta chains from one sample, sequenced in a study of blood T cell repertoires in COVID-19. Clones were read by immunoSEQ multiplex PCR, and TCRdb kept only the in-frame ones, dropping some. The sample includes some 200,000 clones, around 84% seen only once; the top ten take 5.9%. Sequenced: peripheral blood. The receptors were sampled from a man at least 80 years old with acute or convalescent COVID-19. CDR3s include the opening cysteine and the closing phenylalanine or tryptophan. Fields, in order: CDR3 protein, CDR3 DNA, V gene, clone size, J gene, D gene. The D gene is left open where the match is weak. The listing skips clone size in some rows; elsewhere it reads once, few, many or a size class.

CASSIRLAGTYEQYF	TGTGCCAGTAGTATAAGACTAGCGGGGACCTACGAGCAGTACTTC	TRBV19	-	TRBJ2-7	TRBD2
CASRRSGEKLFF	TGTGCCAGCCGCCGATCGGGTGAAAAACTGTTTTTT	TRBV25-1	-	TRBJ1-4	-
CASSLGLAGGTDTQYF	TGTGCCAGCAGCTTAGGACTAGCGGGAGGGACAGATACGCAGTATTTT	TRBV7-6	-	TRBJ2-3	TRBD2
CASSTRQGGTEAFF	TGTGCCAGCAGCACGCGACAGGGGGGCACTGAAGCTTTCTTT	TRBV21-1	-	TRBJ1-1	-
CASSFFRGNTGELFF	TGTGCCAGCAGTTTTTTCAGGGGGAACACCGGGGAGCTGTTTTTT	TRBV27	-	TRBJ2-2	-
CASSRSYSPSYEQYF	TGTGCCAGCAGCCGTTCCTACTCACCGTCCTACGAGCAGTACTTC	TRBV7-2	-	TRBJ2-7	-
CSASVGSGSSNEQFF	TGCAGTGCTAGTGTGGGTAGCGGGAGCTCCAATGAGCAGTTCTTC	TRBV20-1	-	TRBJ2-1	TRBD2
CASSSKPGQGSRGYTF	TGTGCCAGCAGTTCGAAACCGGGACAGGGTTCCCGTGGCTACACCTTC	TRBV27	few	TRBJ1-2	TRBD1
CASSKDGASTDTQYF	TGTGCCAGCAGCAAAGACGGAGCTAGCACAGATACGCAGTATTTT	TRBV5-4	once	TRBJ2-3	-
CASSIGGAGVVYEQYF	TGTGCCAGTAGTATAGGTGGGGCAGGGGTCGTGTACGAGCAGTACTTC	TRBV19	-	TRBJ2-7	-
CASSLVSSGRAAVFF	TGTGCCAGCAGCTTAGTCTCTAGCGGGAGGGCTGCGGTGTTCTTC	TRBV11-3	-	TRBJ2-1	TRBD2
CASSTGTVYTF	TGTGCCAGCAGTACCGGGACAGTCTACACCTTC	TRBV6-6	-	TRBJ1-2	TRBD1
CASSFGTAKWFF	TGTGCCAGCAGTTTTGGGACAGCGAAGTGGTTCTTT	TRBV27	-	TRBJ1-1	TRBD1
CASSFESSGANVLTF	TGTGCCAGCAGCTTTGAGAGCTCTGGGGCCAACGTCCTGACTTTC	TRBV7-2	-	TRBJ2-6	-
CASRTGPTNEKLFF	TGCGCCAGCCGGACAGGACCAACTAATGAAAAACTGTTTTTT	TRBV5-1	-	TRBJ1-4	TRBD1
CSALTGWDEKLFF	TGCAGCGCGCTGACAGGGTGGGATGAAAAACTGTTTTTT	TRBV29-1	-	TRBJ1-4	TRBD1
CASRETGFNTEAFF	TGTGCCAGCAGAGAGACAGGGTTCAACACTGAAGCTTTCTTT	TRBV6-5	-	TRBJ1-1	TRBD1
CAWSLGRGNTEAFF	TGTGCCTGGAGTCTAGGGAGGGGGAACACTGAAGCTTTCTTT	TRBV30	-	TRBJ1-1	-
CASSQVQGGEAFF	TGCGCCAGCAGCCAAGTCCAGGGCGGTGAAGCTTTCTTT	TRBV4-1	-	TRBJ1-1	-
CASSLEQGSGNQPQHF	TGTGCCAGCAGCTTAGAACAGGGGTCGGGCAATCAGCCCCAGCATTTT	TRBV7-9	-	TRBJ1-5	TRBD1
CASSSPSGRSHNEQFF	TGTGCCAGCAGCTCTCCTAGCGGGCGCAGCCACAATGAGCAGTTCTTC	TRBV7-2	-	TRBJ2-1	TRBD2
CAWSAQGYTEAFF	TGTGCCTGGAGTGCACAGGGATACACTGAAGCTTTCTTT	TRBV30	-	TRBJ1-1	-
CASSLGEGAYNEQFF	TGTGCCAGCAGCTTGGGGGAGGGCGCCTACAATGAGCAGTTCTTC	TRBV5-6	-	TRBJ2-1	TRBD2
CASSFIAGLAEGYTF	TGTGCCAGCAGTTTTATCGCAGGGTTAGCAGAGGGCTACACCTTC	TRBV7-2	few	TRBJ1-2	-
CASSLVGGQGAGTADTQYF	TGTGCCAGCAGCTTAGTTGGGGGACAGGGGGCCGGGACGGCAGATACGCAGTATTTT	TRBV7-2	-	TRBJ2-3	TRBD1
CASSSGLHNEQFF	TGCGCCAGCAGCTCCGGACTCCACAATGAGCAGTTCTTC	TRBV5-1	-	TRBJ2-1	-
CASSVTGGSGNTIYF	TGTGCCAGCAGCGTTACAGGGGGGTCTGGAAACACCATATATTTT	TRBV7-9	-	TRBJ1-3	TRBD1
CASSILLAGELFF	TGTGCCAGTAGTATCCTGCTAGCCGGGGAGCTGTTTTTT	TRBV19	-	TRBJ2-2	-
CASSPGDSWGSRNTEAFF	TGCGCCAGCAGCCCGGGCGACAGCTGGGGTTCGAGGAACACTGAAGCTTTCTTT	TRBV5-1	-	TRBJ1-1	-
CASSVQRSSGANVLTF	TGTGCCAGCAGCGTACAACGGAGCTCTGGGGCCAACGTCCTGACTTTC	TRBV3-1/TRBV3-2	-	TRBJ2-6	-
CASSKASSGDYGYTF	TGTGCCAGCAGCAAAGCCTCGTCCGGGGACTATGGCTACACCTTC	TRBV7-9	-	TRBJ1-2	-
CAPSIGGADTSTDTQYF	TGTGCACCCAGTATAGGGGGAGCGGACACTAGCACAGATACGCAGTATTTT	TRBV27	-	TRBJ2-3	-
CASSVAGTEAFF	TGTGCCAGCAGTGTAGCGGGCACTGAAGCTTTCTTT	TRBV28	-	TRBJ1-1	-
CASSPGQGYDYGYTF	TGTGCCAGCAGCCCCGGACAGGGGTACGACTATGGCTACACCTTC	TRBV3-1/TRBV3-2	-	TRBJ1-2	TRBD1
CASRPMGTSGLSYEQYF	TGTGCCAGCAGACCAATGGGGACTAGCGGGTTATCCTACGAGCAGTACTTC	TRBV27	-	TRBJ2-7	TRBD2
CASSIGVSGEKLFF	TGTGCCAGTAGTATCGGGGTATCGGGTGAAAAACTGTTTTTT	TRBV19	-	TRBJ1-4	-
CASSPPPGRYEQYF	TGTGCCAGCTCACCACCGCCAGGGAGGTACGAGCAGTACTTC	TRBV18	once	TRBJ2-7	-
CASSLASSGRADNEQFF	TGTGCCAGCAGCTTAGCGTCTAGCGGGAGGGCAGACAATGAGCAGTTCTTC	TRBV7-9	-	TRBJ2-1	TRBD2
CASSVDPGQGGDTIYF	TGTGCCAGCAGCGTTGATCCGGGACAGGGGGGAGACACCATATATTTT	TRBV9	-	TRBJ1-3	TRBD1
CASSLTSGLSEQFF	TGTGCCAGCAGTCTAACTAGCGGGCTAAGCGAGCAGTTCTTC	TRBV6-2/TRBV6-3	once	TRBJ2-1	TRBD2
CASGLSGVETQYF	TGTGCTAGTGGTTTGTCCGGGGTCGAGACCCAGTACTTC	TRBV12-5	-	TRBJ2-5	-
CASTGQGSYNEQFF	TGTGCCAGTACCGGACAGGGCTCCTACAATGAGCAGTTCTTC	TRBV19	-	TRBJ2-1	TRBD1
CASSKEGIGYEQYF	TGTGCCAGCAGCAAGGAGGGTATAGGTTACGAGCAGTACTTC	TRBV9	-	TRBJ2-7	-
CASSVSTGGAGQETQYF	TGTGCCAGCAGCGTTTCCACAGGGGGCGCGGGACAAGAGACCCAGTACTTC	TRBV9	-	TRBJ2-5	TRBD1
CASSGTGYNEKLFF	TGTGCCAGCAGCGGGACAGGCTATAATGAAAAACTGTTTTTT	TRBV11-3	-	TRBJ1-4	TRBD1
CASSIDRGNSNYGYTF	TGTGCCAGTAGTATAGATCGGGGGAATTCGAACTATGGCTACACCTTC	TRBV19	-	TRBJ1-2	-
CASSQGLGDSLPGGYTF	TGTGCCAGCAGCCAAGGTTTGGGGGACAGCCTTCCGGGCGGCTACACCTTC	TRBV4-2	-	TRBJ1-2	TRBD1
CASSRTSGSGDEQFF	TGTGCCAGCAGCCGGACTAGCGGGAGTGGGGATGAGCAGTTCTTC	TRBV14	-	TRBJ2-1	TRBD2
CAIKAGTEDQPQHF	TGTGCCATCAAGGCCGGGACAGAAGATCAGCCCCAGCATTTT	TRBV10-3	-	TRBJ1-5	TRBD1
CSVDREETQYF	TGCAGCGTTGACAGGGAAGAGACCCAGTACTTC	TRBV29-1	-	TRBJ2-5	-